The T cell receptor (beta chain) under discussion was sequenced for a study of cytomegalovirus exposure and HLA in healthy donors. General study findings and limits: CMV serostatus stood as the only immune exposure information on hand. A later analysis showed TCR association rates differing by HLA locus, peaking at DRB1 and lowest at HLA-C. Earlier findings revealed that most TCR beta V segments proved productive either about 87% or about 30% of the time.

It was healthy bone marrow donors who served as donors. The CDR3 extends over 12 amino acids. With 8 bases removed from V and 2 bases from J, the gap between germline ends came to 10 bases. The germline V gene encodes CDR1 MNHNS and CDR2 SASEGT. About this clone: No antigen is known for it.

The PCR ran on 60 Vbeta and 13 Jbeta primers. Clones were sequenced by immunoSEQ multiplex PCR, and TCRdb holds only the in-frame ones, with some missing. The data hold some 100,000 clones, with 74% observed a single time. The rearrangement uses TRBV6-1 and TRBJ2-7; weak D call: TRBD2 (5 bases). The sequence was collected from a human donor in good health. The material sequenced was PBMCs. CDR3 nucleotides: TGTGCCAGCTGGGAGCCTCCCTACGAGCAGTACTTC. This sequence encodes CASWEPPYEQYF.